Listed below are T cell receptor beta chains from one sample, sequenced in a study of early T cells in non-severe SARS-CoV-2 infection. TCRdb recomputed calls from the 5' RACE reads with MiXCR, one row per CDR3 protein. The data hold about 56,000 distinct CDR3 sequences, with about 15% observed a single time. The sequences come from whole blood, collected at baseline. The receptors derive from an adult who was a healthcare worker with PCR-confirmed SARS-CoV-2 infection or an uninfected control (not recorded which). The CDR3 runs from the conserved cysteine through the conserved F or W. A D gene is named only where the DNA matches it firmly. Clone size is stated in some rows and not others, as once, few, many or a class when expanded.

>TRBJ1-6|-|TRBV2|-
TGTGCCAGCAGTGAAGCGCAGGCACGGTCACCCCTCCACTTT
CASSEAQARSPLHF
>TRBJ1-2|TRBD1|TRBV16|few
TGTGCCAGCAGCACATCGAACAGGGGCGCCTATGGCTACACCTTC
CASSTSNRGAYGYTF
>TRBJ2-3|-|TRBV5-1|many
TGCGCCAGCAGCTTGCCGGGGACAGATACGCAGTATTTT
CASSLPGTDTQYF
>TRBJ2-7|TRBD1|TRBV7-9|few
TGTGCCAGCAGCTCAACCCGAGGGGGCCGGTACTTC
CASSSTRGGRYF
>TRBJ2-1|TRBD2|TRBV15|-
TGTGCCACCAGCATCGGGGGGAGTTCCTACAATGAGCAGTTCTTC
CATSIGGSSYNEQFF
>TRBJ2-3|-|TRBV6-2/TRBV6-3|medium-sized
TGTGCCAGCAGTTCCGGAGAGGGGGACGCAGATACGCAGTATTTT
CASSSGEGDADTQYF
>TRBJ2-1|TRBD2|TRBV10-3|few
TGTGCCATCGCGGGGAACATGGGACTAGCCTCCTACAATGAGCAGTTCTTC
CAIAGNMGLASYNEQFF
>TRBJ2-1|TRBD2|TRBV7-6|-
TGTGCCAGCAGCTTGGGTTTAGCGGGAGAAATGCGCTACAATGAGCAGTTCTTC
CASSLGLAGEMRYNEQFF
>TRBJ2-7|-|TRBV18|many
TGTGCCAGCTCACCACTCGGCAGAGGGGAGCAGTACTTC
CASSPLGRGEQYF
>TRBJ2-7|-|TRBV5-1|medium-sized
TGCGCCAGCAGCAGGGACATATCCTACGAGCAGTACTTC
CASSRDISYEQYF
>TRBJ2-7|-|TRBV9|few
TGTGCCAGCAGCGCCTCACTGGGCTCTCTCTGGTATGAGCAGTACTTC
CASSASLGSLWYEQYF